The 24 T cell receptor beta chains below were found in one sample sequenced in a study of blood T cells in healthy people across ages (dated by TCRdb to the mid-2010s). Preparation of the library involved 5' RACE. Sequenced on an Illumina HiSeq 2500. A second PCR of about 7 to 12 cycles was run with a J-beta primer mix and a sample-barcoded 5' primer. TCRdb passed the public sequencing reads through fastp at Q25 and MiXCR, retaining productive beta sequences. Every distinct CDR3 protein forms one entry, paired with its most common genes and DNA. The sample table shows over 1,300,000 distinct CDR3 sequences, and approximately 59% are seen once. The ten largest make up 6.5% to 8.5% of the sample. Sequenced input: blood. The receptors come from a man younger than 35 in good health.

V and J are TRBV9 and TRBJ2-3, with D tentatively TRBD2 (6 bases). The CDR3 sequence is 14 residues long. CDR1 and CDR2 (germline): SGDLS, YYNGEE. Trimming removed 3 bases at V and 1 base at J, with 9 bases between. CDR3 in amino acids: CASSARERTDTQYF. In DNA, the CDR3 is TGTGCCAGCAGCGCACGGGAGCGCACAGATACGCAGTATTTT.

The chain links TRBV29-1 to TRBJ1-2; D is uncertain. The CDR3 loop spans 12 amino acids. The V gene's germline CDR1 is SQVTM and CDR2 ANQGSEA. Trimming took 1 base from V and 4 from J, leaving 7 bases between them. CDR3 DNA sequence: TGCAGCGTTGAAGCGGGAGTCTATGGCTACACCTTC. Protein: CSVEAGVYGYTF.

This clonotype turned up a few times. The rearrangement uses TRBV29-1 and TRBJ2-7, with 8 bases lining up with TRBD1. CDR3 length equals 12 residues. Per germline, CDR1 SQVTM and CDR2 ANQGSEA. J gave up 6 bases and V 4 bases, and 5 bases lay outside the gene matches. The CDR3 sequence is CSVAGDRGEQYF. DNA of the CDR3: TGCAGCGTTGCTGGAGACAGGGGCGAGCAGTACTTC.

The V gene is TRBV28, the J gene TRBJ1-6, with TRBD1 as a possible D gene (5 bases). The CDR3 totals 22 residues. V lost 7 bases and J 4 bases, leaving 35 bases between the germline ends. Germline V lookup: CDR1 MDHEN, CDR2 SYDVKM. CDR3 sequence reads: CASKLTGQIVREEYGYNSPLHF. The CDR3 DNA is TGTGCCAGCAAGTTAACAGGCCAAATCGTACGGGAGGAGTATGGATATAATTCACCCCTCCACTTT.

The chain recombines TRBV6-2 or TRBV6-3 with TRBJ2-7; 9 bases map to TRBD1. This CDR3 has 15 amino acids. V shed 6 bases and J 2 bases; nucleotides not matched to a gene: 8. In germline, CDR1 is MNHEY, CDR2 SVGEGT. CDR3 coding DNA: TGTGCCAGCAGAAAGGACAGGGGAAGAACCTACGAGCAGTACTTC. Translation: CASRKDRGRTYEQYF.

This clonotype has a single count. The gene calls are TRBV20-1 and TRBJ2-1; 8 bases are a match to TRBD1. Per the germline V gene, CDR1 is DFQATT and CDR2 is SNEGSKA (reference sequence). J was trimmed by 10 bases and V by 5 bases; bases with no gene match: 16. This CDR3 is built from 15 residues. The chain's CDR3 is CSASGARGLSGEQFF. CDR3 in DNA: TGCAGTGCTTCCGGGGCCAGGGGGCTTTCTGGGGAGCAGTTCTTC.

The V gene is TRBV5-1, the J gene TRBJ2-7; 8 positions match TRBD2. CDR3 size: 18 residues. The V gene end was trimmed by 3 bases and the J gene end by 7 bases; junction bases not matched to a gene: 21. Germline-derived CDR1 and CDR2 are SGHRS and YFSETQ. Written as DNA, the CDR3 is TGCGCCAGCAGCTCGGGCTTAGAAGCGGGAGCCTACTACAATGAGCAGTACTTC. Translation gives CASSSGLEAGAYYNEQYF.

V gene TRBV4-2 combines with J gene TRBJ2-1; D might be TRBD2 (5 bases). Trimming cost V 0 bases and J 7 bases, with 7 bases left between them. CDR1 is LGHNA and CDR2 is YNFKEQ in the germline V gene. The CDR3 spans 13 residues. Here the CDR3 DNA reads TGTGCCAGCAGCCAAGAGGGGAGAAATGAGCAGTTCTTC. Translated, it gives CASSQEGRNEQFF.

The rearrangement uses TRBV4-1 and TRBJ2-3; a weak D match, TRBD2 (6 bases). Trimming left V 0 bases short and J 11 bases short, with 12 bases between. Per the germline V gene, CDR1 is MGHRA and CDR2 is YSYEKL. CDR3 length equals 13 residues. The CDR3 loop is CASSQDEGTQQYF. The CDR3 nucleotides read TGCGCCAGCAGCCAAGATGAGGGGACTCAGCAGTATTTT.

This sequence joins TRBV7-2 and TRBJ2-7, with 9 bases lining up with TRBD2. The CDR3 length is 16 residues. Germline assignment: CDR1 SGHTA and CDR2 FQGNSA. The V segment lost 5 bases and the J segment 0 bases; nucleotides outside the gene matches: 8. The CDR3 reads CASSLTSGGSSYEQYF. The CDR3 DNA reads TGTGCCAGCAGCCTGACTAGCGGAGGGAGCTCCTACGAGCAGTACTTC.

The chain combines TRBV5-1 with TRBJ1-2; no firm D call. This CDR3 comprises 14 residues. The V gene lost 4 bases and the J gene lost 4 bases, with 14 bases spanning the gap. Germline V gene lookup returns CDR1 SGHRS and CDR2 YFSETQ. The chain's CDR3 is CASSPQEALYGYTF. CDR3 nucleotides: TGCGCCAGCAGCCCTCAGGAGGCTCTCTATGGCTACACCTTC.

The chain combines TRBV7-8 with TRBJ2-6; D not certain. CDR1 and CDR2 (germline): SGHVS, FQNEAQ. The CDR3 contains 13 residues. Trimming removed 1 base at V and 6 bases at J, with 4 bases between. CDR3 sequence reads: CASSLGQANVLTF. For the CDR3, the DNA is TGTGCCAGCAGCTTAGGACAGGCCAACGTCCTGACTTTC.

The rearrangement joins TRBV5-5 to TRBJ2-7; 9 bases match TRBD2. Germline V lookup: CDR1 SGHKS, CDR2 YYEKEE (reference sequence). V shed 3 bases and J 2 bases; nucleotides not matched to a gene: 12. The CDR3 loop spans 17 amino acids. CDR3 DNA: TGTGCCAGCAGCTCCGCCAGCGGGGGGCTCTTCCCCTACGAGCAGTACTTC. Encoded protein: CASSSASGGLFPYEQYF.

V gene TRBV2 combines with J gene TRBJ2-7, with 8 bases matching TRBD2. Matching the DNA end better, TRBJ2-5 makes the J call doubtful. In germline, CDR1 is SNHLY, CDR2 FYNNEI. This CDR3 has 16 residues. Here the CDR3 reads CASSRGPAGAGETQYF. CDR3 in DNA: TGTGCCAGCAGTCGAGGCCCAGCGGGAGCGGGTGAGACCCAGTACTTC.

The chain joins TRBV9 to TRBJ2-1; the match to TRBD2 covers 8 bases. In germline, CDR1 is SGDLS, CDR2 YYNGEE. V was pared by 0 bases and J by 8 bases, with 7 bases of the junction left unmatched. This CDR3 has 15 residues. The CDR3 region has the DNA TGTGCCAGCAGCGTAGGTGCTAGCGGGTTATATGAGCAGTTCTTC. This gives the protein CASSVGASGLYEQFF.

The chain couples TRBV7-9 to TRBJ2-1; D possibly corresponds to TRBD2 (5 bases). The CDR3 sequence is 16 residues long. The V and J ends lost 7 bases and 4 bases respectively, with 20 bases between them. The germline V gene has CDR1 SEHNR and CDR2 FQNEAQ (reference sequence). CDR3 DNA: TGTGCCAGCACCCCACCGGGGATAGAATTTTACAATGAGCAGTTCTTC. Residues: CASTPPGIEFYNEQFF.

This clonotype was recorded once. The chain employs TRBV6-2 or TRBV6-3 and TRBJ2-7; 13 bases align to TRBD2. Per the germline V gene, CDR1 is MNHEY and CDR2 is SVGEGT. Unmatched junction bases numbered 11, after V lost 8 bases and J lost 7 bases. The CDR3 covers 15 residues. CDR3 sequence: CASGGGLAGYNEQYF. The DNA of the CDR3 is TGTGCCAGCGGGGGGGGACTAGCGGGATACAATGAGCAGTACTTC.

The chain employs TRBV4-1 and TRBJ2-1; 7 nucleotides match TRBD1. The CDR3 is made up of 15 amino acids. The germline gives CDR1 MGHRA, CDR2 YSYEKL. Germline trimming cut 4 bases from V and 4 bases from J; bases unmatched to any gene: 7. As DNA, the CDR3 is TGCGCCAGCAGCCCTATCCAGGACAGGTACAATGAGCAGTTCTTC. Encoded protein: CASSPIQDRYNEQFF.

This clonotype was observed a single time. This rearrangement joins TRBV5-1 to TRBJ1-1, with D unresolved. The CDR3 length is 13 residues. Trimming cost V 0 bases and J 8 bases, with 11 bases left between them. Germline CDR1 reads SGHRS; CDR2 reads YFSETQ. For the CDR3, the DNA is TGCGCCAGCAGCTTGGTCGGTCGATCAGAAGCTTTCTTT. Amino acids: CASSLVGRSEAFF. Based on the CDR3 plus reference TRBV5-1 and TRBJ1-1, the full variable domain is KAGVTQTPRYLIKTRGQQVTLSCSPISGHRSVSWYQQTPGQGLQFLFEYFSETQRNKGNFPGRFSGRQFSNSRSEMNVSTLELGDSALYLCASSLVGRSEAFFGQGTRLTVV.

The table lists this clonotype with a few counts. The V call is TRBV6-2 or TRBV6-3, the J call TRBJ2-4; D is undetermined. Trimming left V 7 bases short and J 0 bases short, with 19 bases between. Germline values: CDR1 MNHEY, CDR2 SVGEGT. The CDR3 runs 17 residues. CDR3 coding DNA: TGTGCCAGCACCCCATCGTGGACGGTGCTAGCCAAAAACATTCAGTACTTC. Protein product: CASTPSWTVLAKNIQYF.

The chain recombines TRBV5-6 with TRBJ1-1; possible D gene TRBD1, 5 bases. Germline V gives CDR1 SGHDT, CDR2 YYEEEE. This CDR3 is 16 amino acids long. The V end was cut by 0 bases, the J end by 3 bases, with 15 bases between. For the CDR3, the DNA is TGTGCCAGCAGCTTGGCCGGGGGGGAAAAGGACACTGAAGCTTTCTTT. Its protein product is CASSLAGGEKDTEAFF.

This clonotype was recorded many times. This chain uses TRBV29-1 with TRBJ2-3; no reliable D call. Germline lookup yields CDR1 SQVTM and CDR2 ANQGSEA. The CDR3 spans 10 residues. The V and J ends lost 5 bases and 2 bases respectively, with 2 bases between them. The CDR3 nucleotides read TGCAGCGTTACCACAGATACGCAGTATTTT. Translating it yields CSVTTDTQYF.

The chain is built from TRBV28 and TRBJ2-3; no clear D. This CDR3 is built from 12 residues. From germline, CDR1 is MDHEN and CDR2 SYDVKM. The CDR3 coding sequence is TGTATTCCGGATTTGAGCACAGATACGCAGTATTTT. This codes for CIPDLSTDTQYF.

The chain joins TRBV7-9 to TRBJ2-1; no clear D. The CDR3 is 14 amino acids. Looked up from germline, CDR1 is SEHNR and CDR2 is FQNEAQ (reference sequence). Trimming removed 0 bases from V and 9 bases from J, with 12 bases in between. CDR3 in amino acids: CASSLADRGLEQFF. The CDR3 DNA sequence: TGTGCCAGCAGCTTAGCTGACCGCGGCCTTGAGCAGTTCTTC.